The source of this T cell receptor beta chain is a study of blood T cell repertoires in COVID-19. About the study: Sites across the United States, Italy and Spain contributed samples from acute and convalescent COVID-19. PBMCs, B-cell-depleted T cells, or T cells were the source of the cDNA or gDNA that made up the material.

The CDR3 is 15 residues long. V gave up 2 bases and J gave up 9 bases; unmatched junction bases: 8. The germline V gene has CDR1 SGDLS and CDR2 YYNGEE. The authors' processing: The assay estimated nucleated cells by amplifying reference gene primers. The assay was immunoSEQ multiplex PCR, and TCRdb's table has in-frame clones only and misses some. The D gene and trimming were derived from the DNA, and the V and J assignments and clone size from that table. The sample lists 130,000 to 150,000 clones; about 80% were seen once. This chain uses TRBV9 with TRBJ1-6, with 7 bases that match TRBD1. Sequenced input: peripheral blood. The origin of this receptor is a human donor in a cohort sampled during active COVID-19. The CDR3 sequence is CASSVGQVGASPLHF. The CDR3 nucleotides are TGTGCCAGCAGCGTTGGACAGGTAGGGGCTTCACCCCTCCACTTT.